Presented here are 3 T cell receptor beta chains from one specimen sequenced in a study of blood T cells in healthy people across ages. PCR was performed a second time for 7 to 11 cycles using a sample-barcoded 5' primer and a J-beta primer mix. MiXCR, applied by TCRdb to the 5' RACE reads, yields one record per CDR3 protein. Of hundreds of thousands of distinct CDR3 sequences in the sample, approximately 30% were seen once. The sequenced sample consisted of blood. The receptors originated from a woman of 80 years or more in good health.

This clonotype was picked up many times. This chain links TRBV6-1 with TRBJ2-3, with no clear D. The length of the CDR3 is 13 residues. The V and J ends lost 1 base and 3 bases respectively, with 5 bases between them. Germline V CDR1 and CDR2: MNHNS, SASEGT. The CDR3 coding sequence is TGTGCCAGCAGTGAAGAACAGACAGATACGCAGTATTTT. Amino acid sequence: CASSEEQTDTQYF.

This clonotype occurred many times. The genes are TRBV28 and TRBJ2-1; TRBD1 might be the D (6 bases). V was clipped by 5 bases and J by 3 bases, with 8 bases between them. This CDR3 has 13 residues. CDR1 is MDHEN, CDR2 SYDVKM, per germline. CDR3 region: CASSEDSYNEQFF. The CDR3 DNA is TGTGCCAGCAGTGAGGACAGCTACAATGAGCAGTTCTTC.

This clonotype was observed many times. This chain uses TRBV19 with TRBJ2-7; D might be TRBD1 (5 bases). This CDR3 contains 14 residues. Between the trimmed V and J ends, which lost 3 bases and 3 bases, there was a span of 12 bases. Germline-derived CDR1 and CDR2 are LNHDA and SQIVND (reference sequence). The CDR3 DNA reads TGTGCCAGTAGTATCGAGGAAGGGGACTACGAGCAGTACTTC. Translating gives CASSIEEGDYEQYF. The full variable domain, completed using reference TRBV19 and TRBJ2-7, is DGGITQSPKYLFRKEGQNVTLSCEQNLNHDAMYWYRQDPGQGLRLIYYSQIVNDFQKGDIAEGYSVSREKKESFPLTVTSAQKNPTAFYLCASSIEEGDYEQYFGPGTRLTVT.